This T cell receptor (beta chain) was sequenced for a study of blood T cells in healthy people across ages. Using a J-beta primer mix together with a sample-barcoded 5' primer, a second PCR was run for about 7 to 12 cycles. Through a template-switch adaptor with 12 random nucleotides, each cDNA molecule received a tag. TCRdb fed the 5' RACE reads into MiXCR, producing one record per CDR3 protein. The sample holds about 970,000 distinct CDR3 sequences, roughly 51% seen once. Extraction yielded at least 5 micrograms of total RNA per sample. CDR1 and CDR2 from the germline V gene are MNHEY and SMNVEV (reference sequence). V dropped 3 bases and J dropped 8 bases, with 14 bases sitting between them. CDR3 length equals 14 residues.

The sample comprised blood. J is TRBJ2-4 and V is TRBV27, with D tentatively TRBD2 (6 bases). The origin of this receptor is a woman aged 55-69 years in good health. The CDR3 loop is CASSFTGGSDIQYF. Here the CDR3 DNA reads TGTGCCAGCAGTTTCACCGGGGGAAGTGACATTCAGTACTTC.